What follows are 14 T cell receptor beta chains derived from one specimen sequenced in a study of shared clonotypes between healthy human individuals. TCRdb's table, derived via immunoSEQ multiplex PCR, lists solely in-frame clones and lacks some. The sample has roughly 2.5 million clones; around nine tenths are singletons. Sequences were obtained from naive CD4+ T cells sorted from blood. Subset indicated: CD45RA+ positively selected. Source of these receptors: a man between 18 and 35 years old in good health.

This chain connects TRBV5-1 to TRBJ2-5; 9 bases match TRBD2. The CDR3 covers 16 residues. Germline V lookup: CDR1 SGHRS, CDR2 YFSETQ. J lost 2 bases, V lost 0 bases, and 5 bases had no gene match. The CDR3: CASSLGSGSGQETQYF. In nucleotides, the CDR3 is TGCGCCAGCAGCTTGGGTAGCGGGAGCGGGCAAGAGACCCAGTACTTC.

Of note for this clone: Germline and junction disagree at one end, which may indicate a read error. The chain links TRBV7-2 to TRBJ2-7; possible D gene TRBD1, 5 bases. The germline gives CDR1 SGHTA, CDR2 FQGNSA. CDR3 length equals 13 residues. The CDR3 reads CASSRQSSYEQHF. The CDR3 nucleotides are TGTGCCAGCAGTCGACAGAGCTCCTACGAGCAGCACTTC.

The DNA of the CDR3 is TGTGCCAGCAGCTACCGCGGGACCCTGGGAGAGACCCAGTACTTC. Encoded protein: CASSYRGTLGETQYF. The chain carries TRBV6-6 and TRBJ2-5, with D possibly TRBD2 on 6 matching bases. CDR1 is MNHNY, CDR2 SVGAGI, per germline (reference sequence). The V and J ends lost 6 bases and 4 bases respectively, with 18 bases between them. The CDR3 is 15 residues long.

The CDR3 loop is CASSWTGDLTEAFF. In DNA form, the CDR3 reads TGCGCCAGCAGCTGGACCGGGGACCTCACTGAAGCTTTCTTT. The rearrangement uses TRBV5-1 and TRBJ1-1, with D possibly TRBD1 on 5 matching bases. Looked up from germline, CDR1 is SGHRS and CDR2 is YFSETQ. This CDR3 spans 14 amino acids. With 3 bases removed from V and 4 bases from J, the gap between germline ends came to 13 bases.

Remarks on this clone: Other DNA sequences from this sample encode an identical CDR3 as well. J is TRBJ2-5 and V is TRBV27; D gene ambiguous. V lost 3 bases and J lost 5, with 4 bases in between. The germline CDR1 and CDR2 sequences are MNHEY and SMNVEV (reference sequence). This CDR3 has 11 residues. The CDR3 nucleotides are TGTGCCAGCAGTTTGGGGGAGACCCAGTACTTC. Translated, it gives CASSLGETQYF.

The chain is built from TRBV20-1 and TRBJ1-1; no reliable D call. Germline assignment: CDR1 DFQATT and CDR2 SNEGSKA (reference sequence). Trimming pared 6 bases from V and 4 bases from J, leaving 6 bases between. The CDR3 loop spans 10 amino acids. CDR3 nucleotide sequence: TGCAGTGCAAGGGCCACTGAAGCTTTCTTT. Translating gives CSARATEAFF.

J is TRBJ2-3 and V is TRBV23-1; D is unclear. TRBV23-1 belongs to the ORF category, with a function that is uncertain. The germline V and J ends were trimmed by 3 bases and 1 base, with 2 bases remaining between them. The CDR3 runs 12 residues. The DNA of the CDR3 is TGCGCCAGCAGTCACTGCACAGATACGCAGTATTTT. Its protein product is CASSHCTDTQYF.

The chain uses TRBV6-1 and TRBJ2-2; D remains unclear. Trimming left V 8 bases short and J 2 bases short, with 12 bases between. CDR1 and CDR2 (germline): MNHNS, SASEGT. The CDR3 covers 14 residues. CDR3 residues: CASLGWGNTGELFF. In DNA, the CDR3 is TGTGCCAGCCTGGGGTGGGGAAACACCGGGGAGCTGTTTTTT.

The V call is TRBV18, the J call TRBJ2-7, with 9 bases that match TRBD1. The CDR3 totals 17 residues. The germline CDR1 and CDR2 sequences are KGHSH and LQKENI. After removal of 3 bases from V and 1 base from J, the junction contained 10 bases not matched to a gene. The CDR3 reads CASSPPGTGSISYEQYF. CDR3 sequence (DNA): TGTGCCAGCTCACCTCCCGGGACAGGGTCTATTTCCTACGAGCAGTACTTC.

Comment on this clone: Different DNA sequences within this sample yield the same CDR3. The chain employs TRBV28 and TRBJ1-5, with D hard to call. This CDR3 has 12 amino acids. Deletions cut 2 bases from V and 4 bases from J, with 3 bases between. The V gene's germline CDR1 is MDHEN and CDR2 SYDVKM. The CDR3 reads CASSLVNQPQHF. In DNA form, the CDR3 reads TGTGCCAGCAGTTTAGTTAATCAGCCCCAGCATTTT.

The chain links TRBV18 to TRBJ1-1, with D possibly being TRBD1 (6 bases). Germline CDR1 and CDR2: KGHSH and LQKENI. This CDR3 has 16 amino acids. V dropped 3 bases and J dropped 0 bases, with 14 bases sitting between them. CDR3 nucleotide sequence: TGTGCCAGCTCACCCTTCGAGGGGACATTGAACACTGAAGCTTTCTTT. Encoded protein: CASSPFEGTLNTEAFF.

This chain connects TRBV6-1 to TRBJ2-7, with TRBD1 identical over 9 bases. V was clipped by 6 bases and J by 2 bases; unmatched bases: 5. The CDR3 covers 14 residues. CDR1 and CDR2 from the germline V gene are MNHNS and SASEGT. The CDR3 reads CASSSGQGTYEQYF. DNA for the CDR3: TGTGCCAGCAGCTCGGGACAGGGAACCTACGAGCAGTACTTC.

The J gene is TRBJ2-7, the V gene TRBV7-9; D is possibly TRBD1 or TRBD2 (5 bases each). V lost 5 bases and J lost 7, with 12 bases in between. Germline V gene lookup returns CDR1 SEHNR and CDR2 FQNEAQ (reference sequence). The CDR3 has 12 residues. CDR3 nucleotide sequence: TGTGCCAGCAGCGCACGAGAGGGGGAGCAGTACTTC. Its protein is CASSAREGEQYF.

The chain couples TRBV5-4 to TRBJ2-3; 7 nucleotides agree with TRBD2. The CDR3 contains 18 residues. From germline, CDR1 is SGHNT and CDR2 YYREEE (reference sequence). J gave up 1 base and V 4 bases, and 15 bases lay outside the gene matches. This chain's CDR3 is CASSQAVGGRYGTDTQYF. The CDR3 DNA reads TGTGCCAGCAGCCAGGCCGTCGGCGGGAGATACGGCACAGATACGCAGTATTTT. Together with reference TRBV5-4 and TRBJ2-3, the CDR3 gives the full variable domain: ETGVTQSPTHLIKTRGQQVTLRCSSQSGHNTVSWYQQALGQGPQFIFQYYREEENGRGNFPPRFSGLQFPNYSSELNVNALELDDSALYLCASSQAVGGRYGTDTQYFGPGTRLTVL.